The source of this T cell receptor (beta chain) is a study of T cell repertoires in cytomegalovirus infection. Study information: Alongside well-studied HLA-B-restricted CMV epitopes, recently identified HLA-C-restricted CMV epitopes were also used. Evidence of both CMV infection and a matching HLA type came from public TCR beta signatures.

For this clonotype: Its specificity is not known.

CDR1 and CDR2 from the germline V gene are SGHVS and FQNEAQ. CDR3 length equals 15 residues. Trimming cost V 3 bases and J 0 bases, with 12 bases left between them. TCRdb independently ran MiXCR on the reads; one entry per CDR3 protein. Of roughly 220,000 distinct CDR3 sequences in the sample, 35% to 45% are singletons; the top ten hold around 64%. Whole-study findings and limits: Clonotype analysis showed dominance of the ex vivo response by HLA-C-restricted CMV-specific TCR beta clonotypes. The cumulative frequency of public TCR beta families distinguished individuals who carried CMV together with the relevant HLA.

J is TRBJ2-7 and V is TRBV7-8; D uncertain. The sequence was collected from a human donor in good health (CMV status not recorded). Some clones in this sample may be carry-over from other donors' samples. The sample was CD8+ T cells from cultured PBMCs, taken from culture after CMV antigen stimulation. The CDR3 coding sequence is TGTGCCAGCAGCTTCGGTGCACATTCCTCCTACGAGCAGTACTTC. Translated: CASSFGAHSSYEQYF. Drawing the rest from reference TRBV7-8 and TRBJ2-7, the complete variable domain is GAGVSQSPRYKVAKRGQDVALRCDPISGHVSLFWYQQALGQGPEFLTYFQNEAQLDKSGLPSDRFFAERPEGSVSTLKIQRTQQEDSAVYLCASSFGAHSSYEQYFGPGTRLTVT.